Sequencing of this T cell receptor (beta chain) was carried out in a study of T cells in Graves' hyperthyroidism and ophthalmopathy. This CDR3 region has 16 residues. V dropped 5 bases and J dropped 2; count of bases not matched to a gene: 9. Germline lookup yields CDR1 MNHNS and CDR2 SASEGT. Researchers amplified the TCR beta CDR3 regions from RNA transcripts. In the first-round RT-PCR of the TCR CDR3, the HTBI primer set was used. TCRdb reanalysed the multiplex PCR reads using MiXCR and keeps one entry per CDR3 protein. The sample has fewer than 700,000 distinct CDR3 sequences, about 17% seen once. This clonotype has a handful of counts. The target antigen is unknown. PBMCs stemmed from around 10 ml fresh peripheral blood. Study-level findings and limits: The majority of expanded thyroid clonotypes above 0.001 also appeared in blood.

This receptor was obtained from a woman aged 25 to 45 with Graves' hyperthyroidism. The chain is built from TRBV6-1 and TRBJ1-1; the match to TRBD1 covers 9 bases. The sequenced sample was blood. CDR3 sequence: CASSSPRDRVNTEAFF. The CDR3 DNA follows: TGTGCCAGCAGTTCCCCCAGGGACAGGGTAAACACTGAAGCTTTCTTT.